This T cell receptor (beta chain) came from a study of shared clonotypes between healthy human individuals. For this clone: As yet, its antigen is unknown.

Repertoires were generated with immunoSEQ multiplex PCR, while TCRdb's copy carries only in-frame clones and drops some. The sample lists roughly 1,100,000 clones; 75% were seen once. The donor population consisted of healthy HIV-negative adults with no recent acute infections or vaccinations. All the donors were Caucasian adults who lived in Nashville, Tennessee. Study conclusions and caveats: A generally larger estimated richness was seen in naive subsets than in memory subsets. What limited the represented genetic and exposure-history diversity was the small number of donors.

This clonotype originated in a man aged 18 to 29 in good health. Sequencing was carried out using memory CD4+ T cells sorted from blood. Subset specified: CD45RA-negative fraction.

As DNA, the CDR3 is TGTGCCACCCGAGCCCGGGACAGACTCTACGAGCAGTACTTC. It yields the protein CATRARDRLYEQYF. This rearrangement joins TRBV6-5 to TRBJ2-7; TRBD1 agrees at 7 bases. The V and J ends lost 10 bases and 3 bases, in that order; junction bases with no gene match: 12. The CDR3 runs 14 residues. Germline loops: CDR1 MNHEY, CDR2 SVGAGI.